The 22 T cell receptor beta chains below come from one sample, sequenced in a study of shared clonotypes between healthy human individuals. Assay used: immunoSEQ multiplex PCR; TCRdb lists only in-frame clones, some missing. The profile covers 950,000 to 1,100,000 clones, with approximately 80% appearing a single time and around 0.61% taken by the ten largest. The sequencing sample was made of memory CD4+ T cells from PBMCs. The subset denotes: CD45RA-negative fraction. The receptors shown here come from a man aged 18 to 35 in good health. Some clones in this sample may be carry-over from other donors' samples.

This chain joins TRBV7-9 and TRBJ2-5; 8 bases are shared with TRBD1. This CDR3 is built from 15 residues. Germline-derived CDR1 and CDR2 are SEHNR and FQNEAQ (reference sequence). V shed 2 bases and J 5 bases; nucleotides not matched to a gene: 7. Here the CDR3 reads CASSLTGQGGETQYF. As DNA, the CDR3 is TGTGCCAGCAGCTTAACTGGACAGGGTGGGGAGACCCAGTACTTC.

The V and J genes are TRBV4-1 and TRBJ2-3, with D possibly matching TRBD1 (5 bases). CDR3 length equals 16 residues. Germline V gene sequence: CDR1 MGHRA, CDR2 YSYEKL. Trimming pared 3 bases from V and 8 bases from J, leaving 21 bases between. The CDR3, as DNA: TGCGCCAGCAGCCACACGCAGGGTCCCAAGATGGGTACGCAGTATTTT. Protein: CASSHTQGPKMGTQYF.

The V gene is TRBV6-5, the J gene TRBJ2-2; 13 bases are shared with TRBD2. CDR3 length equals 15 residues. CDR1 MNHEY and CDR2 SVGAGI come from the germline V gene. Losses at the gene ends were 6 bases for V and 4 bases for J; bases not matched to a gene: 2. The CDR3 reads CASSGLAGVTGELFF. The DNA for the CDR3 is TGTGCCAGCAGCGGACTAGCGGGAGTCACCGGGGAGCTGTTTTTT.

As concerns this clone: A read error may produce the germline difference seen at one junction end. The gene calls are TRBV5-1 and TRBJ2-7, with TRBD2 matching 13 bases. The CDR3 is made up of 16 amino acids. The V gene's germline CDR1 is SGHRS and CDR2 YFSETQ. The CDR3 is CASSSGTPGLAGSADF. CDR3 coding DNA: TGCGCCAGCAGCTCTGGAACTCCGGGACTAGCGGGATCAGCCGACTTC.

In the case of this clone: At the DNA level, this CDR3 is encoded by other sequences in the same sample as well. The V call is TRBV5-1, the J call TRBJ1-5, with D perhaps TRBD1 (5 bases). The germline gives CDR1 SGHRS, CDR2 YFSETQ. Trimming pared 0 bases from V and 1 base from J, leaving 8 bases between. The CDR3 is 15 amino acids. The CDR3, as DNA: TGCGCCAGCAGCTTGGATGGGGGGAGCAATCAGCCCCAGCATTTT. Its translation is CASSLDGGSNQPQHF.

The rearrangement joins TRBV5-6 to TRBJ2-7, with D maybe TRBD1 (6 bases). Trimming took off 2 bases at V and 4 bases at J, with 13 bases between the two ends. The length of the CDR3 is 14 residues. Germline CDR1 and CDR2: SGHDT and YYEEEE. The DNA of the CDR3 is TGTGCCAGCAGCTTTCTCGCAGGGGTTTACGAGCAGTACTTC. It translates to CASSFLAGVYEQYF. Full variable domain (outside the CDR3, taken from reference TRBV5-6 and TRBJ2-7): DAGVTQSPTHLIKTRGQQVTLRCSPKSGHDTVSWYQQALGQGPQFIFQYYEEEERQRGNFPDRFSGHQFPNYSSELNVNALLLGDSALYLCASSFLAGVYEQYFGPGTRLTVT.

The CDR3 reads CASSPLAGVNEQYF. DNA of the CDR3: TGCGCCAGCAGCCCACTAGCGGGAGTCAACGAGCAGTACTTC. The J gene is TRBJ2-7, the V gene TRBV5-1; 11 bases fit TRBD2. This CDR3 has 14 amino acids. Germline loops: CDR1 SGHRS, CDR2 YFSETQ. V lost 4 bases and J lost 5; bases outside the gene matches: 5.

This clone has more than one count but fewer than ten. The DNA for the CDR3 is TGCGCCAGCAGCCAGGGACTAGCGGGCCGCTCCTACAATGAGCAGTTCTTC. Amino acids: CASSQGLAGRSYNEQFF. The rearrangement joins TRBV4-1 to TRBJ2-1; 12 nucleotides align to TRBD2. Per the germline V gene, CDR1 is MGHRA and CDR2 is YSYEKL. The V gene end was trimmed by 3 bases and the J gene end by 0 bases; junction bases not matched to a gene: 3. The CDR3 totals 17 residues.

This sequence joins TRBV19 and TRBJ2-7, with D possibly called TRBD1 or TRBD2 (6 bases each). Germline CDR1 LNHDA, CDR2 SQIVND (reference sequence). The CDR3 consists of 14 residues. V lost 9 bases and J lost 7, with 22 bases in between. CDR3 sequence: CARNTQGTSREQYF. For the CDR3, the DNA is TGTGCCAGGAATACACAGGGTACTAGCCGTGAGCAGTACTTC.

Details on this clone: Other DNA sequences in this sample translate to the same CDR3. V and J are TRBV30 and TRBJ2-3; no firm D call. Trimming shortened V by 2 bases and J by 1 base, and 7 bases separated the two germline ends. Per the germline V gene, CDR1 is GTSNPN and CDR2 is SVGIG (reference sequence). The CDR3 contains 13 residues. CDR3 DNA: TGTGCCTGGAGTCGGACGGGCACAGATACGCAGTATTTT. Its protein is CAWSRTGTDTQYF.

The table lists this clone with a count of one. The CDR3 DNA is TGTGCCAGCAGCTTCCCCCCTGGTAGCGGATTCCACGAGCAGTACTTC. It yields the protein CASSFPPGSGFHEQYF. V is TRBV11-2 and J is TRBJ2-7; possibly TRBD2 for D (6 bases). The CDR3 totals 16 residues. The V end lost 3 bases, the J end lost 5 bases, and 20 bases lay between the germline ends. Germline V lookup: CDR1 SGHAT, CDR2 FQNNGV.

This clone was seen only once. This rearrangement joins TRBV28 to TRBJ1-2; 7 nucleotides match TRBD1. Germline loops: CDR1 MDHEN, CDR2 SYDVKM. V was clipped by 6 bases and J by 5 bases; unmatched bases: 9. The CDR3 consists of 14 residues. The CDR3 protein is CASRAGGALYGYTF. DNA of the CDR3: TGTGCCAGCAGGGCAGGGGGAGCCCTTTATGGCTACACCTTC.

On this clone itself: This sample includes further DNA sequences coding for the same CDR3. The chain has TRBV7-9 and TRBJ2-1; D unclear. CDR1 is SEHNR and CDR2 is FQNEAQ in the germline V gene (reference sequence). The CDR3 spans 14 residues. V gave up 1 base and J gave up 0 bases, with 4 bases separating them. The chain's CDR3 is CASSLGGSYNEQFF. CDR3 sequence (DNA): TGTGCCAGCAGCTTAGGTGGCTCCTACAATGAGCAGTTCTTC.

The chain links TRBV25-1 to TRBJ2-1; 9 nucleotides align to TRBD2. The germline CDR1 and CDR2 sequences are MGHDK and SYGVNS. The CDR3 spans 15 residues. The ends lost 6 bases at V and 5 bases at J; junction bases unmatched: 8. CDR3 sequence reads: CASRTAGGPHNEQFF. As DNA, the CDR3 is TGTGCCAGCAGGACGGCGGGAGGGCCCCACAATGAGCAGTTCTTC.

For this clone: The same CDR3 also results from other DNA sequences found in this sample. The chain combines TRBV7-3 with TRBJ1-1; D is undetermined. The CDR3 runs to 13 residues. Trimming removed 0 bases at V and 1 base at J, with 3 bases between. Germline values: CDR1 SGHTA, CDR2 FQGTGA. In DNA, the CDR3 is TGTGCCAGCAGCTTAACTGGGAACACTGAAGCTTTCTTT. It encodes CASSLTGNTEAFF.

The rearrangement uses TRBV6-1 and TRBJ1-5, with D unclear. Between the trimmed V and J ends, which lost 7 bases and 4 bases, there was a span of 11 bases. The CDR3 spans 13 residues. Germline CDR1 is MNHNS and CDR2 is SASEGT. The CDR3 region has the DNA TGTGCCAGCAACAGAAACCGGAATCAGCCCCAGCATTTT. This sequence encodes CASNRNRNQPQHF.

The V gene is TRBV5-1, the J gene TRBJ2-7; the D is unclear. CDR1 SGHRS and CDR2 YFSETQ come from the germline V gene. Trimming pared 2 bases from V and 2 bases from J, leaving 11 bases between. There are 14 residues in the CDR3. The CDR3 sequence is CASSFRAETYEQYF. The CDR3 region has the DNA TGCGCCAGCAGCTTTCGGGCGGAGACCTACGAGCAGTACTTC.

The V and J genes are TRBV21-1 and TRBJ2-2; the table's D call, TRBD2, was not checked against the DNA. TRBV21-1 counts as a pseudogene. This CDR3 is built from 16 residues. The CDR3 bases are TGTGCCAGCAGCAAAGTGGAGCGGGGGAACACCGGGGAGCTGTTTTTT. Its protein is CASSKVERGNTGELFF.

The chain is built from TRBV2 and TRBJ2-5, with 11 bases aligning to TRBD2. V trimming: 6 bases; J trimming: 3 bases; junction bases outside the gene matches: 6. CDR3 length equals 15 residues. CDR1 and CDR2 (germline): SNHLY, FYNNEI. The CDR3 DNA reads as TGTGCCAGCAGCTTTTCGGGACTAGCGGAAGAGACCCAGTACTTC. It encodes CASSFSGLAEETQYF.

V is TRBV5-1 and J is TRBJ1-3, with unresolved D. V was cut by 0 bases and J by 0 bases, with 10 bases left in between. The V gene's germline CDR1 is SGHRS and CDR2 YFSETQ. This CDR3 is built from 16 residues. The CDR3 DNA sequence: TGCGCCAGCAGCTTGGCCGGCTTTGACTCTGGAAACACCATATATTTT. Translated, it gives CASSLAGFDSGNTIYF.

This clone was detected only a few times. The genes are TRBV5-6 and TRBJ1-1, with D perhaps matching TRBD1 (5 bases). Trimming left V 0 bases short and J 2 bases short, with 14 bases between. Germline lookup yields CDR1 SGHDT and CDR2 YYEEEE. The CDR3 covers 16 residues. CDR3 amino acids: CASSLELGEVNTEAFF. As DNA, the CDR3 is TGTGCCAGCAGCTTGGAGCTGGGGGAAGTAAACACTGAAGCTTTCTTT.

V gene TRBV5-1 combines with J gene TRBJ2-1; a weak D match, TRBD1 (6 bases). Deletions cut 3 bases from V and 9 bases from J, with 16 bases between. The germline V gene has CDR1 SGHRS and CDR2 YFSETQ. The CDR3 is made up of 14 amino acids. CDR3 region: CASSSDWEGGEQFF. The CDR3 DNA reads as TGCGCCAGCAGCTCGGACTGGGAAGGGGGTGAGCAGTTCTTC.